This record concerns one TCR beta chain sequence. Its antigen is not known. These data originate in a study of shared clonotypes between healthy human individuals. Replicate PCRs run on sorted subsets employed approximately 180 ng DNA, approximately 30,000 T cell genomes. TCRdb's copy holds only in-frame clones and misses some; the assay was immunoSEQ multiplex PCR. Among about 1.1 million clones, 78% were seen once, and the ten largest hold roughly 0.62%. Findings and limits, study-wide: Rarefaction gave evidence that sorted-subset sequencing remained incomplete despite large depth. As a rule, naive subsets had a larger estimated richness than memory subsets. Some naive CD4 clonotypes, approximately 4.5%, turned up in common across four donors.

The CDR3 contains 9 residues. V lost 6 bases to trimming and J lost 7 bases, with 6 bases between them. The germline V gene encodes CDR1 DFQATT and CDR2 SNEGSKA (reference sequence). The chain uses TRBV20-1 and TRBJ1-1; D remains ambiguous. Sequenced material: memory CD4+ T cells from PBMCs. Subset here: CD45RA-negative fraction. This sequence originates from a young man in good health. Some clones in this sample may be carry-over from other donors' samples. The CDR3 DNA is TGCAGTGCCCTAAGTGAAGCTTTCTTT. This encodes CSALSEAFF.